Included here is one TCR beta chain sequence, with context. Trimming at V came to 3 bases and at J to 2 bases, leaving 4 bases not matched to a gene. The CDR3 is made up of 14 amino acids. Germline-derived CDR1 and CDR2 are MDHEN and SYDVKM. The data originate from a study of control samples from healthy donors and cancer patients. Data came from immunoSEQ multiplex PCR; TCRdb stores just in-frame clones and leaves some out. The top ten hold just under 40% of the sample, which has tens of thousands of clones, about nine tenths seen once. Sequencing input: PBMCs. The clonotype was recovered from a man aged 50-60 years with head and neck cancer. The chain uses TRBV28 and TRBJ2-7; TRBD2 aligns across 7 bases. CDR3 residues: CASSFRGVPYEQYF. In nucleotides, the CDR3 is TGTGCCAGCAGTTTCCGGGGGGTTCCCTACGAGCAGTACTTC.